This TCR beta chain was sequenced for a study of T cells in Graves' hyperthyroidism and ophthalmopathy. Losses at the gene ends were 11 bases for V and 0 bases for J; bases not matched to a gene: 8. The CDR3 is 14 residues long. The germline CDR1 and CDR2 sequences are ENHRY and SYGVKD. Disease duration was under 3 months in the ophthalmopathy patients, who also had a Clinical Activity Score of at least 3 and a NOSPECS grade of at least 4. Uncontrolled infection, other autoimmune disease, pregnancy or lactation disqualified patients from enrolment. Diagnosing involved the use of clinical symptoms, serum thyroxine and TRAb, thyroid ultrasound and orbital computed tomography. Out of 10 ml of fresh peripheral blood came the PBMCs. Regions amplified from RNA transcripts were the TCR beta CDR3 regions. Primed by the HTBI set, a first-round RT-PCR was run on the TCR CDR3. One entry per CDR3 protein results from TCRdb running MiXCR on the multiplex PCR reads. The sample consists of roughly 600,000 distinct CDR3 sequences, more than 14% of them appearing once.

Sequenced sample: blood. This clonotype was sampled from a woman aged 45-65 years with Graves' ophthalmopathy. The chain carries TRBV10-3 and TRBJ2-3, with TRBD1 identical over 7 bases. The CDR3 sequence is CASRTGSSTDTQYF. DNA of the CDR3: TGTGCCTCTAGGACAGGCTCTAGCACAGATACGCAGTATTTT.